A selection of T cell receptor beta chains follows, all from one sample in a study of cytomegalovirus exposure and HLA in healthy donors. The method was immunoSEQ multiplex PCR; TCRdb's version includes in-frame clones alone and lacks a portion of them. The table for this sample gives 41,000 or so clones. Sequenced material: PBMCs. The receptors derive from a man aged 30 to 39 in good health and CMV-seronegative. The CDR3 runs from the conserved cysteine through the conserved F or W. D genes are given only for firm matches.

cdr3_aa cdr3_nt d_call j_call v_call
CASSPGLTGELFF TGTGCCAGCAGCCCCGGACTCACCGGGGAGCTGTTTTTT - TRBJ2-2 TRBV7-6
CASSNQGTGELFF TGCGCCAGCAGCAATCAGGGGACCGGGGAGCTGTTTTTT - TRBJ2-2 TRBV5-1
CSAQGQMNTGELFF TGCAGCGCCCAGGGACAGATGAACACCGGGGAGCTGTTTTTT TRBD1 TRBJ2-2 TRBV29-1
CASSPGSRGNTIYF TGCGCCAGCAGTCCCGGGAGTCGAGGTAACACCATATATTTT - TRBJ1-3 TRBV4-3
CAIYRQGADGYTF TGTGCCATCTATAGACAGGGGGCGGATGGCTACACCTTC TRBD1 TRBJ1-2 TRBV10-3
CASSLVSGTGVNTEAFF TGTGCCAGCAGCTTAGTCTCCGGGACAGGGGTGAACACTGAAGCTTTCTTT TRBD1 TRBJ1-1 TRBV7-2
CATSRVGWGRAYEQYF TGTGCCACCAGCAGAGTCGGTTGGGGCAGGGCCTACGAGCAGTACTTC - TRBJ2-7 TRBV15
CASRIAANYGHTF TGTGCCAGCAGGATCGCAGCTAACTATGGCCACACCTTC - TRBJ1-2 TRBV6-5
CASSLGQVYGYTF TGCGCCAGCAGCCTGGGCCAGGTCTATGGCTACACCTTC - TRBJ1-2 TRBV5-1
CASKMTGINYGYTF TGTGCCAGCAAGATGACAGGGATTAACTATGGCTACACCTTC TRBD1 TRBJ1-2 TRBV14